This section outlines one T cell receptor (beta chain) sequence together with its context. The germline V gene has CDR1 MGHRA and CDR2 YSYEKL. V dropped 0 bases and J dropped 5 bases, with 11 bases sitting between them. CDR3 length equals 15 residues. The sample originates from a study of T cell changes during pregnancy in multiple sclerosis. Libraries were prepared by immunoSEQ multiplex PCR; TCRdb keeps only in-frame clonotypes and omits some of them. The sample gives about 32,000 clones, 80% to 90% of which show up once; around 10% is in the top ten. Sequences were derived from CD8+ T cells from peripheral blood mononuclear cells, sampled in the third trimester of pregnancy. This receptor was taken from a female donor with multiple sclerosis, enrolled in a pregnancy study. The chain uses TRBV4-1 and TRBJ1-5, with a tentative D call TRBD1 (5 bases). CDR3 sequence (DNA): TGCGCCAGCAGCCAAGAGCAGGACACCCATCAGCCCCAGCATTTT. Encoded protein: CASSQEQDTHQPQHF.